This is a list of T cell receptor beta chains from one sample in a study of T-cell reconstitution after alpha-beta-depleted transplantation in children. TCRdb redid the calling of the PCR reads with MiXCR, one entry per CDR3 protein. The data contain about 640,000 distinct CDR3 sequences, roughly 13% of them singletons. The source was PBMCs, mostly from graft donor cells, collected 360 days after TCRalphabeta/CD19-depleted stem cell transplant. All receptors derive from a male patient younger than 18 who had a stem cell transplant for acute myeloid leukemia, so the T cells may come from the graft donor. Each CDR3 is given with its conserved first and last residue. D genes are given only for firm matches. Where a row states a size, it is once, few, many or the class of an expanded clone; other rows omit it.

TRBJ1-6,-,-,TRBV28,TGTGCCAGCACCGACGGTGCCAGCTCCTATAATTCACCCCTCCACTTT,CASTDGASSYNSPLHF
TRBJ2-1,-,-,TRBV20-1,TGCAGTGCTAGAGGTGGGCGCAATGAGCAGTTCTTC,CSARGGRNEQFF
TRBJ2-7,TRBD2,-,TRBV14,TGTGCCAGCAGCCCTGAACTAGCGACGTCGGGCGAGCAGTACTTC,CASSPELATSGEQYF
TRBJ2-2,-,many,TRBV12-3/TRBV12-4,TGTGCCAGCAGTCAGGGGATTAACACCGGGGAGCTGTTTTTT,CASSQGINTGELFF
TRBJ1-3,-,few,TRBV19,TGTGCCAGTACGGATAACGGAAACACCATATATTTT,CASTDNGNTIYF
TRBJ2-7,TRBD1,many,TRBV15,TGTGCCACCAGCAGGGCCTCACAGGGGGCCTCCTACGAGCAGTACTTC,CATSRASQGASYEQYF
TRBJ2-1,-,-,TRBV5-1,TGCGCCAGCAGCTTGGCGATCCCCCGGGGATCCTACAATGAGCAGTTCTTC,CASSLAIPRGSYNEQFF
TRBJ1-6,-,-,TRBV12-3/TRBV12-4,TGTGCCAGCAGTTTACGGGGGGGGCGCTCCTATAATTCACCCCTCCACTTT,CASSLRGGRSYNSPLHF
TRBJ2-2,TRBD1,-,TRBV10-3,TGTGCCATCAGTGAGTGGGACAGGGCAGGCACCGGGGAGCTGTTTTTT,CAISEWDRAGTGELFF
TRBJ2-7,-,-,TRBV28,TGTGCCAGCAGTTTTGTCGGATACTCCTACGAGCAGTACTTC,CASSFVGYSYEQYF
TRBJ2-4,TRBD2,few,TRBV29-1,TGCAGCGACTTCTCCGCACTAGCGGGACCGCCGGGCAAAAACATTCAGTACTTC,CSDFSALAGPPGKNIQYF
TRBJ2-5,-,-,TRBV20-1,TGCAGTGCTAGATACCAAGAGACCCAGTACTTC,CSARYQETQYF